Presented here are 22 T cell receptor beta chains from one specimen sequenced in a study of shared clonotypes between healthy human individuals. Assay used: immunoSEQ multiplex PCR; TCRdb lists only in-frame clones, some missing. The sample contains about 1.5 million clones, 96% of which appear only once. Sequencing was performed on naive CD4+ T cells sorted from blood. Noted subset: CD45RA+ positively selected. All receptors derive from a man aged 25-45 years in good health.

The genes are TRBV7-8 and TRBJ1-1; D gene unclear. The CDR3 has 13 residues. Germline assignment: CDR1 SGHVS and CDR2 FQNEAQ. V lost 1 base to trimming and J lost 1 base, with 4 bases between them. The CDR3 coding sequence is TGTGCCAGCAGCTTAGGGTGGAACACTGAAGCTTTCTTT. It codes for CASSLGWNTEAFF. The variable domain in full, with the rest retrieved from reference TRBV7-8 and TRBJ1-1, is GAGVSQSPRYKVAKRGQDVALRCDPISGHVSLFWYQQALGQGPEFLTYFQNEAQLDKSGLPSDRFFAERPEGSVSTLKIQRTQQEDSAVYLCASSLGWNTEAFFGQGTRLTVV.

J is TRBJ2-7 and V is TRBV5-6, with 8 bases that match TRBD1. Germline lookup yields CDR1 SGHDT and CDR2 YYEEEE. This CDR3 is 14 amino acids long. The junction had 6 bases not matched to a gene; V was cut back by 3 bases and J by 4 bases. This chain's CDR3 is CASSSGQGRYEQYF. The CDR3 DNA follows: TGTGCCAGCAGCTCTGGACAGGGCCGTTACGAGCAGTACTTC.

This clone was seen just once. The gene calls are TRBV30 and TRBJ2-7, with 10 bases identical to TRBD2. The CDR3 runs 13 residues. Losses at the gene ends were 1 base for V and 6 bases for J; bases not matched to a gene: 3. The V gene's germline CDR1 is GTSNPN and CDR2 SVGIG (reference sequence). CDR3 sequence (DNA): TGTGCCTGGAGTGAGGGACTAGCGTCCGAGCAGTACTTC. Amino acid sequence: CAWSEGLASEQYF.

In regard to this clone: This same CDR3 is encoded by further DNA sequences in the sample. The chain uses TRBV15 and TRBJ1-3, with D unclear. Trimming left V 3 bases short and J 0 bases short, with 3 bases between. The V gene's germline CDR1 is LNHNV and CDR2 YYDKDF (reference sequence). The CDR3 spans 13 residues. The CDR3 DNA reads TGTGCCACCAGCAGCCGCTCTGGAAACACCATATATTTT. Translated, it gives CATSSRSGNTIYF. Variable domain in full (rest from reference TRBV15 and TRBJ1-3): DAMVIQNPRYQVTQFGKPVTLSCSQTLNHNVMYWYQQKSSQAPKLLFHYYDKDFNNEADTPDNFQSRRPNTSFCFLDIRSPGLGDTAMYLCATSSRSGNTIYFGEGSWLTVV.

The chain is built from TRBV7-2 and TRBJ2-7, with 8 bases fitting TRBD1. The CDR3 runs to 15 residues. V trimming: 5 bases; J trimming: 2 bases; junction bases outside the gene matches: 8. Germline V gene data show CDR1 as SGHTA and CDR2 as FQGNSA. The CDR3 is CASSLIGDRTYEQYF. As DNA, the CDR3 is TGTGCCAGCAGCCTCATCGGGGACAGGACCTACGAGCAGTACTTC.

The DNA of the CDR3 is TGTGCCAGCAGCTCACGACCGAGCCTGAACACAGATACGCAGTATTTT. This encodes CASSSRPSLNTDTQYF. This chain uses TRBV11-2 with TRBJ2-3, with D hard to call. The length of the CDR3 is 16 residues. Between the trimmed V and J ends, which lost 4 bases and 2 bases, there was a span of 16 bases. CDR1 and CDR2 (germline): SGHAT, FQNNGV. Drawing the rest from reference TRBV11-2 and TRBJ2-3, the complete variable domain is EAGVAQSPRYKIIEKRQSVAFWCNPISGHATLYWYQQILGQGPKLLIQFQNNGVVDDSQLPKDRFSAERLKGVDSTLKIQPAKLEDSAVYLCASSSRPSLNTDTQYFGPGTRLTVL.

The chain combines TRBV2 with TRBJ1-4; 7 nucleotides match TRBD1. The V segment lost 6 bases and the J segment 2 bases; nucleotides outside the gene matches: 3. CDR1 SNHLY and CDR2 FYNNEI come from the germline V gene. The CDR3 extends over 14 amino acids. CDR3 in DNA: TGTGCCAGCAGGCCACAGGGGACTAATGAAAAACTGTTTTTT. Its protein product is CASRPQGTNEKLFF.

The chain is built from TRBV20-1 and TRBJ1-2; D ambiguous. The CDR3 contains 10 residues. Germline values: CDR1 DFQATT, CDR2 SNEGSKA (reference sequence). V was trimmed by 7 bases and J by 4 bases, leaving 7 bases between them. This CDR3 is CSVLSYGYTF. DNA of the CDR3: TGCAGTGTGTTGAGCTATGGCTACACCTTC.

The V and J genes are TRBV29-1 and TRBJ2-5; no definite D call. Trimming removed 5 bases at V and 4 bases at J, with 11 bases between. This CDR3 is 12 amino acids long. Germline V gene data show CDR1 as SQVTM and CDR2 as ANQGSEA. In DNA form, the CDR3 reads TGCAGCGTTCTGTGGGAAGGAGAGACCCAGTACTTC. It translates to CSVLWEGETQYF. The full variable domain, completed using reference TRBV29-1 and TRBJ2-5, is SAVISQKPSRDICQRGTSLTIQCQVDSQVTMMFWYRQQPGQSLTLIATANQGSEATYESGFVIDKFPISRPNLTFSTLTVSNMSPEDSSIYLCSVLWEGETQYFGPGTRLLVL.

This clone has just one count. V gene TRBV11-3 combines with J gene TRBJ2-1; TRBD2 matches 7 bases. After removal of 3 bases from V and 2 bases from J, the junction contained 4 bases not matched to a gene. The CDR3 consists of 15 residues. The germline CDR1 and CDR2 sequences are SGHNT and YENEEA. The CDR3 bases are TGTGCCAGCAGCTTGGTGACTAGCACCTACAATGAGCAGTTCTTC. This sequence encodes CASSLVTSTYNEQFF.

The chain employs TRBV2 and TRBJ2-7; D ambiguous. The CDR3 loop spans 13 amino acids. Trimming removed 7 bases from V and 0 bases from J, with 10 bases in between. CDR1 SNHLY and CDR2 FYNNEI come from the germline V gene. CDR3 DNA: TGTGCCAGCAAAAACGGAGCCTCCTACGAGCAGTACTTC. Translation gives CASKNGASYEQYF.

The V and J genes are TRBV30 and TRBJ1-5, with D unresolved. The CDR3 has 15 residues. The V end was cut by 5 bases, the J end by 4 bases, with 18 bases between. Per germline, CDR1 GTSNPN and CDR2 SVGIG (reference sequence). The CDR3 DNA is TGTGCCTGGGATCTTAAGGGTTTGGGGAATCAGCCCCAGCATTTT. This encodes CAWDLKGLGNQPQHF.

This clone is a singleton in its sample. J is TRBJ2-7 and V is TRBV11-2; D remains unclear. CDR1 and CDR2 (germline): SGHAT, FQNNGV. V lost 5 bases to trimming and J lost 5 bases, with 13 bases between them. The CDR3 is 13 amino acids. The CDR3 coding sequence is TGTGCCAGCAGCCCCATACCCATACACGAGCAGTACTTC. As protein: CASSPIPIHEQYF. The variable domain in full, with the rest retrieved from reference TRBV11-2 and TRBJ2-7, is EAGVAQSPRYKIIEKRQSVAFWCNPISGHATLYWYQQILGQGPKLLIQFQNNGVVDDSQLPKDRFSAERLKGVDSTLKIQPAKLEDSAVYLCASSPIPIHEQYFGPGTRLTVT.

The J gene is TRBJ2-1, the V gene TRBV5-6; D unresolved. The CDR3 has 15 residues. CDR1 and CDR2 from the germline V gene are SGHDT and YYEEEE. The V gene lost 3 bases and the J gene lost 9 bases, with 19 bases spanning the gap. Here the CDR3 reads CASSSVGSSFSEQFF. CDR3 in DNA: TGTGCCAGCAGCTCGGTGGGATCCTCTTTTAGTGAGCAGTTCTTC.

V gene TRBV9 combines with J gene TRBJ2-1; 7 nucleotides line up with TRBD2. Germline V gene data show CDR1 as SGDLS and CDR2 as YYNGEE. The CDR3 sequence is 13 residues long. J lost 9 bases, V lost 0 bases, and 3 bases had no gene match. For the CDR3, the DNA is TGTGCCAGCAGCGTAGTAGCGGGCAGTGAGCAGTTCTTC. Translating gives CASSVVAGSEQFF. Looking up the rest from reference TRBV9 and TRBJ2-1 gives the full variable domain: DSGVTQTPKHLITATGQRVTLRCSPRSGDLSVYWYQQSLDQGLQFLIQYYNGEERAKGNILERFSAQQFPDLHSELNLSSLELGDSALYFCASSVVAGSEQFFGPGTRLTVL.

This rearrangement joins TRBV4-1 to TRBJ2-7; 7 bases agree with TRBD2. The germline CDR1 and CDR2 sequences are MGHRA and YSYEKL. The J segment lost 0 bases and the V segment lost 4 bases, leaving 6 bases of the junction unmatched. The CDR3 contains 15 residues. The CDR3 reads CASSRFWTSSYEQYF. The DNA of the CDR3 is TGCGCCAGCAGCCGATTCTGGACTAGCTCCTACGAGCAGTACTTC.

This clone appeared a single time. V is TRBV7-9 and J is TRBJ2-3; 12 positions match TRBD2. Trimming at V came to 6 bases and at J to 3 bases, leaving 4 bases not matched to a gene. The CDR3 extends over 15 amino acids. Germline V gene lookup returns CDR1 SEHNR and CDR2 FQNEAQ (reference sequence). DNA for the CDR3: TGTGCCAGCAGAACCGGACTAGCGGGAACAGATACGCAGTATTTT. Protein product: CASRTGLAGTDTQYF. Complete variable domain (other parts from reference TRBV7-9 and TRBJ2-3): DTGVSQNPRHKITKRGQNVTFRCDPISEHNRLYWYRQTLGQGPEFLTYFQNEAQLEKSRLLSDRFSAERPKGSFSTLEIQRTEQGDSAMYLCASRTGLAGTDTQYFGPGTRLTVL.

This chain connects TRBV27 to TRBJ2-7, with TRBD1 matching 9 bases. Losses at the gene ends were 3 bases for V and 3 bases for J; bases not matched to a gene: 3. Germline V gene lookup returns CDR1 MNHEY and CDR2 SMNVEV (reference sequence). The CDR3 covers 14 residues. The CDR3 DNA sequence: TGTGCCAGCAGTTTTTGGGACAGGGACTACGAGCAGTACTTC. It translates to CASSFWDRDYEQYF.

The gene calls are TRBV4-2 and TRBJ2-3; TRBD1 matches 9 bases. With V trimmed by 0 bases and J by 2 bases, 3 bases remained unmatched. The CDR3 runs 16 residues. Germline V gene data show CDR1 as LGHNA and CDR2 as YNFKEQ. CDR3 sequence (DNA): TGTGCCAGCAGCCAAGAGGGACAGGGACCCACAGATACGCAGTATTTT. It translates to CASSQEGQGPTDTQYF.

This clone was detected only once. The rearrangement links TRBV6-1 to TRBJ2-5; 8 bases align to TRBD1. J was trimmed by 5 bases and V by 5 bases; bases with no gene match: 10. The CDR3 totals 15 residues. Germline V gives CDR1 MNHNS, CDR2 SASEGT. The CDR3 reads CASSNNAGGRETQYF. The CDR3 region has the DNA TGTGCCAGCAGTAACAACGCAGGGGGCCGGGAGACCCAGTACTTC.

The V and J genes are TRBV11-2 and TRBJ2-3; D is perhaps TRBD2 (6 bases). This CDR3 region has 13 residues. In germline, CDR1 is SGHAT, CDR2 FQNNGV. Trimming stripped 10 bases from V and 1 base from J, with 12 bases between. CDR3 sequence (DNA): TGTGCCACCACGGGACTCCGCACAGATACGCAGTATTTT. Its translation: CATTGLRTDTQYF. Complete variable domain (other parts from reference TRBV11-2 and TRBJ2-3): EAGVAQSPRYKIIEKRQSVAFWCNPISGHATLYWYQQILGQGPKLLIQFQNNGVVDDSQLPKDRFSAERLKGVDSTLKIQPAKLEDSAVYLCATTGLRTDTQYFGPGTRLTVL.

V gene TRBV7-2 combines with J gene TRBJ1-4; D remains ambiguous. The CDR3 is 14 residues long. Per the germline V gene, CDR1 is SGHTA and CDR2 is FQGNSA. With 3 bases removed from V and 0 bases from J, the gap between germline ends came to 5 bases. In DNA, the CDR3 is TGTGCCAGCAGCTTCTCCCCAACTAATGAAAAACTGTTTTTT. Translating gives CASSFSPTNEKLFF.